These 5 T cell receptor beta chains came from one sample sequenced in a study of blood T cell repertoires in COVID-19. Clones were read by immunoSEQ multiplex PCR, and TCRdb kept only the in-frame ones, dropping some. The sample holds 250,000 or so clones, around 90% seen once. Specimen: peripheral blood. These receptors originate from a woman between 35 and 50 years old who had recovered from COVID-19.

V and J are TRBV7-2 and TRBJ2-3, with 7 bases lining up with TRBD2. V dropped 1 base and J dropped 4; count of bases not matched to a gene: 5. This CDR3 is built from 15 residues. CDR1 and CDR2 (germline): SGHTA, FQGNSA. The DNA for the CDR3 is TGTGCCAGCAGCTTAGGTGGGAGGGCCCCAGATACGCAGTATTTT. Its translation is CASSLGGRAPDTQYF. The variable domain in full, completed from reference TRBV7-2 and TRBJ2-3, reads GAGVSQSPSNKVTEKGKDVELRCDPISGHTALYWYRQSLGQGLEFLIYFQGNSAPDKSGLPSDRFSAERTGGSVSTLTIQRTQQEDSAVYLCASSLGGRAPDTQYFGPGTRLTVL.

The V call is TRBV7-2, the J call TRBJ2-5, with 7 bases that match TRBD1. This CDR3 has 14 amino acids. Germline CDR1 reads SGHTA; CDR2 reads FQGNSA. The junction had 6 bases not matched to a gene; V was cut back by 4 bases and J by 4 bases. As DNA, the CDR3 is TGTGCCAGCAGCTCGCACAGGGGCGGAGAGACCCAGTACTTC. This translates into CASSSHRGGETQYF. The complete variable domain, with remaining parts taken from reference TRBV7-2 and TRBJ2-5, reads GAGVSQSPSNKVTEKGKDVELRCDPISGHTALYWYRQSLGQGLEFLIYFQGNSAPDKSGLPSDRFSAERTGGSVSTLTIQRTQQEDSAVYLCASSSHRGGETQYFGPGTRLLVL.

DNA of the CDR3: TGTGCCAGCAAGTCATTGGGGCAGGCCTACGAGCAGTACTTC. Amino acid sequence: CASKSLGQAYEQYF. The chain has TRBV27 and TRBJ2-7; possibly TRBD1 for D (5 bases). Germline-derived CDR1 and CDR2 are MNHEY and SMNVEV (reference sequence). The length of the CDR3 is 14 residues. V was pared by 7 bases and J by 2 bases, with 15 bases between.

This rearrangement joins TRBV2 to TRBJ2-7; TRBD1 aligns across 9 bases. The CDR3 runs 18 residues. The V gene end was trimmed by 3 bases and the J gene end by 3 bases; junction bases not matched to a gene: 15. Germline V lookup: CDR1 SNHLY, CDR2 FYNNEI. CDR3 bases: TGTGCCAGCAGTGAGAGTTCGTTGGTAGTGGACAGGGGCTACGAGCAGTACTTC. This sequence encodes CASSESSLVVDRGYEQYF. Full variable domain (missing parts from reference TRBV2 and TRBJ2-7): EPEVTQTPSHQVTQMGQEVILRCVPISNHLYFYWYRQILGQKVEFLVSFYNNEISEKSEIFDDQFSVERPDGSNFTLKIRSTKLEDSAMYFCASSESSLVVDRGYEQYFGPGTRLTVT.

J is TRBJ1-5 and V is TRBV6-1, with TRBD1 identical over 7 bases. V lost 1 base and J lost 4; bases outside the gene matches: 10. The V gene's germline CDR1 is MNHNS and CDR2 SASEGT. This CDR3 has 17 residues. For the CDR3, the DNA is TGTGCCAGCAGTGAAGGCAACAAGGGGGCGAAGAATCAGCCCCAGCATTTT. Its translation is CASSEGNKGAKNQPQHF.